Listed here is a single TCR beta chain. The antigen this receptor binds is unknown. Base qualities are not recorded, but no much larger clone differs from it by a single base. The meaning of the sample's time point label: peripheral blood 6 weeks after treatment start. A total of 29 patients with locally advanced or metastatic urothelial carcinoma, treated at Memorial Sloan Kettering on a trial protocol, made up the cohort. Peripheral blood mononuclear cells were collected pretreatment and during treatment, at between 1 and 8 total time points per patient. The Qiagen DNeasy Blood extraction kit was used to purify genomic DNA from total PBMCs and from tumor samples. PBMCs were collected pretreatment and during treatment, and were isolated and stored as previously described. These data originate in a study of PD-L1 blockade in urothelial cancer (dated by TCRdb to between 2016 and 2019). At the level of the whole study: All patients started therapy in about 2014 and received atezolizumab 1,200 mg intravenously every 3 weeks. Pretreatment blood TCR-seq was available for under 35 patients, at least one posttreatment blood collection was obtained for around 25 patients, and tumor TCR-seq was available for around 25 patients. Blood samples were analyzed 3 weeks after the start of treatment (second dose) and 6 weeks after the start of treatment. Durable clinical benefit was defined as a progression-free survival longer than 6 months, and TCR features were additionally tested against progression-free survival and overall survival. Fewer than ten patients achieved durable clinical benefit and around 19 did not. About nine tenths of the roughly 29 patients were males with bladder-origin urothelial cancer, and about 65% of the roughly 30 reported a prior smoking history. A median of about 150,000 T cells and around 81,000 unique TCRs was obtained from blood samples, and a median clonality of roughly 0.08 was observed. In the same patients, pretreatment tumors underwent whole exome sequencing and RNA sequencing in addition to TCR sequencing. An ECOG performance status of 0 or 1 was recorded for the patients, and 0 to 3 prior chemotherapy regimens had been received by the patients. The study was an exploratory multi-omic analysis of somatic, immune and clinical correlates of response to PD-L1 blockade with atezolizumab in urothelial cancer. Pretreatment tumor samples, along with matched peripheral blood serially collected before and after atezolizumab treatment, were subjected to TCR sequencing.

The CDR3 runs 16 residues from the cysteine to the phenylalanine. Just CDR3 DNA is preserved here, 48 bases in frame from base 1. For this chain, trimming is 4 bases at the V end and 1 base at the J end, and the number of junction bases without a gene match is 6. The germline V gene encodes CDR1 SGHKS and CDR2 YYEKEE (reference sequence). Overall study outcomes, separate from this receptor: Because the sample size was small (n ≈ 29) and many of the analyses were exploratory, the results are meant to be hypothesis-generating. Greater expansion of tumor-associated TCR clones in peripheral blood 3 weeks after the start of treatment was observed in patients with durable benefit (n ≈ 22, p = 0.022). Improved progression-free and overall survival was found to be associated with pretreatment peripheral blood TCR clonality below the median.

Synthetic TCR analog templates were spiked into each PCR so that absolute template abundance could be estimated from read counts. The immunoSEQ assay used bias-controlled V and J gene primers to amplify TCRbeta CDR3 regions from genomic DNA. Sequencing of rearranged TCRbeta segments was done at approximately 20X coverage. The paper's processing steps were these. Sequencing errors were corrected by clustering, and CDR3s were annotated against IMGT so that V, D and J genes could be assigned. Downstream analyses used only productive TCRbeta rearrangements and left out out-of-frame or stop-codon sequences. Clonality was computed as one minus Shannon entropy normalized by the log of the number of unique productive sequences. Fisher's exact test with Benjamini-Hochberg correction, at a threshold of adjusted p below 0.01, was used to find clones that differed between time points or between blood and tumor. This immuneACCESS table, as held by TCRdb, lists in-frame sequences with V and J called but not all clones. Of the missing ones, under half trace to an unresolved V gene in checked studies; the others have no known cause. The V and J calls and clone size come from that table; D and trimming were worked out from the DNA. The table for this sample lists about 120,000 clones; about 89% of them were counted only once. The ten largest clones add up to roughly 1.7% of the sample.

The sample here was PBMCs, taken around atezolizumab (anti-PD-L1) treatment. This receptor chain uses TRBV5-5 and TRBJ2-5; 11 nucleotides in the junction match TRBD2. The origin of this receptor is a man between 60 and 75 years old with urothelial cancer. CDR3 region: CASSQALAGGQETQYF. The base sequence is TGTGCCAGCAGCCAGGCCCTAGCGGGGGGCCAAGAGACCCAGTACTTC.